This is a list of T cell receptor beta chains from one sample in a study of T-cell reconstitution after alpha-beta-depleted transplantation in children. In TCRdb, the PCR reads were re-called with MiXCR into one record per CDR3 protein. The sample records roughly 200,000 distinct CDR3 sequences, about 8.4% being singletons. Sequenced here: PBMCs, mostly from graft donor cells, sampled 360 days after TCRalphabeta/CD19-depleted stem cell transplant. The receptor source for this set is a male patient aged 2-10 years who had a stem cell transplant for acute myeloid leukemia, so the T cells may come from the graft donor. Both conserved end residues are part of each CDR3. The D gene is left open where the match is weak. The size of a clone is reported for some rows only, either as once, few or many, or as a class for expanded clones.

V	size	D	length	J	CDR3	DNA
TRBV5-1	few	NA	15	TRBJ1-1	CASREATGIEAEAFF	TGCGCCAGCCGCGAGGCCACAGGGATTGAGGCTGAAGCTTTCTTT
TRBV11-2	NA	NA	17	TRBJ2-1	CASSLEFAVADNNEQFF	TGTGCCAGCAGCTTAGAGTTTGCGGTAGCGGACAACAATGAGCAGTTCTTC
TRBV20-1	many	NA	13	TRBJ2-2	CSARTQTVGELFF	TGCAGTGCTAGGACCCAAACAGTCGGGGAGCTGTTTTTT
TRBV5-1	few	NA	14	TRBJ1-2	CASSLAGGGYGYTF	TGCGCCAGCAGCTTGGCTGGGGGCGGCTATGGCTACACCTTC
TRBV29-1	many	TRBD2	16	TRBJ2-1	CSVETGLAGGRYEQFF	TGCAGCGTTGAAACCGGACTAGCGGGAGGGCGCTATGAGCAGTTCTTC
TRBV11-1	few	TRBD1	21	TRBJ2-7	CASSFFREYPGGSDRGDEQYF	TGTGCCAGCAGCTTTTTCAGGGAATATCCAGGAGGAAGCGACAGGGGGGACGAGCAGTACTTC
TRBV12-3/TRBV12-4	many	TRBD1	17	TRBJ2-4	CASSFSRQGTSTDIQYF	TGTGCCAGCAGTTTCTCCCGACAGGGTACAAGTACAGACATTCAGTACTTC
TRBV14	NA	NA	13	TRBJ2-2	CASSARGHGELFF	TGTGCCAGCAGCGCCCGGGGCCACGGGGAGCTGTTTTTT
TRBV5-1	many	NA	14	TRBJ2-7	CASSLPLAGDEQYF	TGCGCCAGCAGCTTGCCACTAGCCGGGGACGAGCAGTACTTC
TRBV7-3	NA	TRBD1	14	TRBJ2-4	CASSTGTGGNIQYF	TGTGCCAGCAGCACCGGGACAGGGGGTAACATTCAGTACTTC
TRBV20-1	NA	NA	14	TRBJ2-6	CSARAEGGANVLTF	TGCAGTGCTAGAGCGGAGGGAGGGGCCAACGTCCTGACTTTC
TRBV12-3/TRBV12-4	few	TRBD1	13	TRBJ1-5	CASRGQGSQPQHF	TGTGCCAGCAGGGGACAGGGAAGTCAGCCCCAGCATTTT
TRBV5-1	NA	NA	15	TRBJ2-3	CASSLSVLFTDTQYF	TGCGCCAGCAGCCTTAGCGTACTGTTCACAGATACGCAGTATTTT
TRBV12-3/TRBV12-4	NA	NA	14	TRBJ1-1	CASSSWTLGREAFF	TGTGCCAGCAGTTCCTGGACCCTGGGGCGCGAAGCTTTCTTT
TRBV2	once	NA	15	TRBJ2-1	CASGSTTGVRGEQFF	TGTGCCAGCGGGAGTACTACGGGGGTGAGGGGTGAGCAGTTCTTC
TRBV12-3/TRBV12-4	many	TRBD1	14	TRBJ1-1	CASSLNRGQTEAFF	TGTGCCAGCAGTTTAAACAGGGGGCAGACTGAAGCTTTCTTT
TRBV5-1	few	NA	11	TRBJ1-1	CASSLNMKAFF	TGCGCCAGCAGCTTGAATATGAAAGCTTTCTTT
TRBV5-6	many	NA	15	TRBJ2-2	CASSLPGTPAGELFF	TGTGCCAGCAGCTTGCCCGGGACACCGGCCGGGGAGCTGTTTTTT
TRBV5-1	many	NA	15	TRBJ2-5	CASSLGGGLQETQYF	TGCGCCAGCAGCTTGGGGGGGGGCCTACAAGAGACCCAGTACTTC
TRBV10-3	NA	TRBD1	13	TRBJ1-1	CAIRQGPNTEAFF	TGTGCCATTCGACAGGGCCCGAACACTGAAGCTTTCTTT
TRBV2	many	NA	15	TRBJ2-1	CASSEVQGLDNEQFF	TGTGCCAGCAGTGAAGTACAGGGCCTGGACAATGAGCAGTTCTTC
TRBV12-3/TRBV12-4	few	NA	12	TRBJ1-4	CASSRAGWGLFF	TGTGCCAGCAGTCGCGCGGGGTGGGGACTGTTTTTT
TRBV12-3/TRBV12-4	few	TRBD2	15	TRBJ2-5	CASSSATSGEETQYF	TGTGCCAGCAGTTCCGCGACTAGCGGGGAAGAGACCCAGTACTTC
TRBV12-3/TRBV12-4	few	NA	12	TRBJ1-2	CASFGPTHGYTF	TGTGCCAGCTTCGGGCCTACTCATGGCTACACCTTC
TRBV11-2	few	NA	15	TRBJ2-5	CASSPNGVRQETQYF	TGTGCCAGCAGCCCAAACGGAGTACGGCAAGAGACCCAGTACTTC
TRBV7-9	many	NA	15	TRBJ2-1	CASSLKVLASSKQFF	TGTGCCAGCAGCTTAAAGGTCCTAGCGAGTTCAAAGCAGTTCTTC
TRBV4-3	many	TRBD2	16	TRBJ2-7	CASSRTSGSSSYEQYF	TGCGCCAGCAGCCGGACTAGCGGGTCCTCCTCCTACGAGCAGTACTTC
TRBV11-1	few	NA	17	TRBJ2-1	CASRGGGSYPPYNEQFF	TGTGCCAGTAGGGGGGGAGGATCCTACCCCCCCTACAATGAGCAGTTCTTC
TRBV4-3	NA	TRBD2	18	TRBJ2-3	CASKPSGGTSEHPDTQYF	TGCGCCAGCAAGCCAAGCGGGGGTACTAGCGAACATCCAGATACGCAGTATTTT
TRBV29-1	few	NA	12	TRBJ2-4	CSVEPQGNIQYF	TGCAGCGTTGAACCGCAGGGGAACATTCAGTACTTC
TRBV7-7	many	TRBD1	14	TRBJ2-5	CASSLGQSQETQYF	TGTGCTAGCAGCTTGGGACAGTCACAAGAGACCCAGTACTTC
TRBV7-9	NA	NA	15	TRBJ2-3	CASSLGTAPTDTQYF	TGTGCCAGCAGCTTAGGAACGGCCCCCACAGATACGCAGTATTTT
TRBV10-3	NA	TRBD2	15	TRBJ2-3	CAISKLAGDTDTQYF	TGTGCCATCAGTAAACTAGCGGGCGACACAGATACGCAGTATTTT
TRBV29-1	NA	NA	11	TRBJ2-7	CSVGDGYEQYF	TGCAGCGTTGGGGACGGCTACGAGCAGTACTTC
TRBV7-3	few	NA	18	TRBJ2-1	CASSLKTVGRGEVSEQFF	TGTGCCAGCAGCTTAAAAACGGTCGGACGGGGAGAGGTTAGTGAGCAGTTCTTC
TRBV5-1	NA	TRBD1	14	TRBJ1-6	CASSLAGTGAPLHF	TGCGCCAGCAGCTTGGCCGGGACAGGGGCTCCCCTCCACTTT
TRBV21-1	many	NA	14	TRBJ2-7	CASSEYGGVYEQYF	TGTGCCAGCAGCGAGTATGGGGGCGTCTACGAGCAGTACTTC
TRBV12-3/TRBV12-4	many	NA	13	TRBJ1-1	CASSPGGNTEAFF	TGTGCCAGCAGCCCGGGTGGGAACACTGAAGCTTTCTTT
TRBV24-1	many	TRBD2	15	TRBJ2-1	CATSDTGLAGGEQFF	TGTGCCACCAGTGATACGGGACTAGCGGGAGGTGAACAGTTCTTC
TRBV6-5	few	NA	15	TRBJ1-4	CASSYSPATNEKLFF	TGTGCCAGCAGTTACTCGCCAGCAACTAATGAAAAACTGTTTTTT
TRBV7-2	NA	TRBD1	17	TRBJ1-5	CASSLALGQPSNQPQHF	TGTGCCAGCAGCTTAGCCTTGGGACAGCCTAGCAATCAGCCCCAGCATTTT
TRBV4-3	NA	NA	13	TRBJ2-7	CASSQDRRDEQYF	TGCGCCAGCAGCCAAGATCGGCGGGACGAGCAGTACTTC
TRBV2	NA	TRBD2	17	TRBJ2-5	CASSGLAGRKYQETQYF	TGTGCCAGCAGTGGGTTAGCGGGGAGGAAGTACCAAGAGACCCAGTACTTC
TRBV10-3	few	TRBD2	16	TRBJ2-3	CAISNTSGRARDTQYF	TGTGCCATCAGCAACACTAGCGGGAGGGCCCGAGATACGCAGTATTTT
TRBV25-1	many	NA	13	TRBJ2-7	CASRSAARYEQYF	TGTGCCAGCCGGAGCGCAGCACGCTACGAGCAGTACTTC
TRBV29-1	many	NA	14	TRBJ2-7	CSVVDTELNYEQYF	TGCAGCGTGGTGGACACAGAACTAAACTACGAGCAGTACTTC
TRBV20-1	few	NA	12	TRBJ2-5	CSARDNRKTQYF	TGCAGTGCTAGAGATAATAGGAAGACCCAGTACTTC
TRBV6-2/TRBV6-3	few	NA	15	TRBJ2-1	CASSYPKEGGNEQFF	TGTGCCAGCAGTTACCCAAAAGAAGGGGGGAATGAGCAGTTCTTC
TRBV29-1	many	NA	11	TRBJ2-5	CSVDPLETQYF	TGCAGCGTTGATCCCTTAGAGACCCAGTACTTC
TRBV7-9	NA	TRBD2	16	TRBJ2-1	CASSLPSGRADYEQFF	TGTGCCAGCAGTTTGCCCAGCGGGAGGGCCGACTATGAGCAGTTCTTC
TRBV25-1	few	NA	14	TRBJ2-1	CASSGTGRGREQFF	TGTGCCAGCAGTGGGACTGGAAGGGGACGGGAGCAGTTCTTC
TRBV7-3	NA	NA	13	TRBJ2-1	CASSLIPGNEQFF	TGTGCCAGCAGCTTAATTCCAGGAAATGAGCAGTTCTTC
TRBV28	many	NA	14	TRBJ2-5	CASSLWTARETQYF	TGTGCCAGCAGTTTATGGACAGCTAGAGAGACCCAGTACTTC
TRBV4-3	few	TRBD2	15	TRBJ2-1	CASSQDYLAGYEQFF	TGCGCCAGCAGCCAAGATTACCTAGCGGGATATGAGCAGTTCTTC
TRBV12-3/TRBV12-4	many	NA	17	TRBJ2-1	CASSLYGRPSSYNEQFF	TGTGCCAGCAGTCTGTACGGTCGACCAAGCTCCTACAATGAGCAGTTCTTC
TRBV4-3	few	NA	15	TRBJ2-6	CASSQGGGGANVLTF	TGCGCCAGCAGCCAAGGCGGAGGAGGGGCCAACGTCCTGACTTTC
TRBV6-1	many	TRBD1	14	TRBJ2-7	CASSKTGGPYEQYF	TGTGCCAGCAGTAAAACAGGGGGTCCCTACGAGCAGTACTTC